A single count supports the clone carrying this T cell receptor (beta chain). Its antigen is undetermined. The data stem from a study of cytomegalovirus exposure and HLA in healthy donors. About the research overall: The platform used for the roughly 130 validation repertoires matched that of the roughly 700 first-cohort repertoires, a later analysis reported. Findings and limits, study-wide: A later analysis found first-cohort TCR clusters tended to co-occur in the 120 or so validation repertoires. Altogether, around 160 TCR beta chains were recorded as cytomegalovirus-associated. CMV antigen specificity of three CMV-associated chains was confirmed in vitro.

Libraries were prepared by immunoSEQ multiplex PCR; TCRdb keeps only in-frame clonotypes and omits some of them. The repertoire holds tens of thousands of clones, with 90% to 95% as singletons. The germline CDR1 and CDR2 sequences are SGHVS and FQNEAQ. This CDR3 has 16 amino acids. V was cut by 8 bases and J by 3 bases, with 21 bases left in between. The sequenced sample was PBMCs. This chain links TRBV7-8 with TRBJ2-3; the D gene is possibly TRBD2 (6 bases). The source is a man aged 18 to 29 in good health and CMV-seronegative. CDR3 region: CASYPPGLAITDTQYF. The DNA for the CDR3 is TGTGCCAGCTATCCCCCAGGGCTAGCGATTACAGATACGCAGTATTTT.